This T cell receptor beta chain appears in the sequencing data of a study of T-cell reconstitution after alpha-beta-depleted transplantation in children. General study findings and limits: T cells produced anew were the main source of T-cell counts and diversity one year after transplant. As was reported, about two months after transplant, alpha-beta T cells came from several hundred expanded graft clones.

This clonotype was observed a handful of times. Antigen unknown. Unique molecular identifiers were incorporated when the TCRbeta library was constructed. TCRdb re-derived calls from the PCR reads in MiXCR, one entry per CDR3 protein. The sample carries around 490,000 distinct CDR3 sequences, approximately 10% recorded once. V lost 7 bases to trimming and J lost 0 bases, with 9 bases between them. This CDR3 has 14 residues. CDR1 and CDR2 from the germline V gene are MNHNS and SASEGT. The J gene is TRBJ1-4, the V gene TRBV6-1; no clear D. The sample consisted of PBMCs, mostly from graft donor cells, taken 180 days after TCRalphabeta/CD19-depleted stem cell transplant. The sequence was obtained from a female patient aged 2 to 10 who had a stem cell transplant for aplastic anemia, so the T cells may come from the graft donor. Here the CDR3 reads CASTQRPTNEKLFF. The CDR3 nucleotides read TGTGCCAGCACCCAGCGGCCAACTAATGAAAAACTGTTTTTT.